This TCR beta chain was recovered during a study of blood T cell repertoires in COVID-19. Original processing notes: The assay estimated nucleated cells by amplifying reference gene primers. Clones were read by immunoSEQ multiplex PCR, and TCRdb kept only the in-frame ones, dropping some. The V and J calls and clone size were taken over from that table, and D and trimming were inferred from the DNA. The profile shows about 190,000 clones, 87% of them singletons. Trimming removed 5 bases from V and 5 bases from J; junction bases left unmatched: 10. CDR1 is SGHAT and CDR2 is FQNNGV in the germline V gene. This CDR3 has 15 residues.

Source material: peripheral blood. V gene TRBV11-2 combines with J gene TRBJ2-5; 8 nucleotides match TRBD1. The source is a man between 60 and 75 years old with active or convalescent COVID-19. The CDR3 sequence: CASSPQGARPETQYF. CDR3 DNA sequence: TGTGCCAGCAGCCCGCAGGGGGCGCGGCCTGAGACCCAGTACTTC.